This T cell receptor beta chain is drawn from a study of blood T cells in healthy people across ages. The use of a sample-barcoded 5' primer and a J-beta primer mix characterized a second PCR of about 7 to 12 cycles. All cDNA molecules were each tagged by a template-switch adaptor with 12 random nucleotides. TCRdb reanalysed the 5' RACE reads using MiXCR and keeps one entry per CDR3 protein. The table has more than 450,000 distinct CDR3 sequences, about 29% seen once. This clonotype was seen a handful of times. The same sample was also used in a study of T cells of mothers and their children.

Sequenced material: blood. This clonotype was sampled from a boy aged 2 to 10 in good health.

The CDR3 here is CSVRALGELFF. Written as DNA, the CDR3 is TGCAGCGTTAGAGCTTTGGGGGAGCTGTTTTTT. V and J are TRBV29-1 and TRBJ2-2; D gene ambiguous. V gave up 5 bases and J gave up 8 bases, with 9 bases separating them. Germline V gene lookup returns CDR1 SQVTM and CDR2 ANQGSEA. The length of the CDR3 is 11 residues.